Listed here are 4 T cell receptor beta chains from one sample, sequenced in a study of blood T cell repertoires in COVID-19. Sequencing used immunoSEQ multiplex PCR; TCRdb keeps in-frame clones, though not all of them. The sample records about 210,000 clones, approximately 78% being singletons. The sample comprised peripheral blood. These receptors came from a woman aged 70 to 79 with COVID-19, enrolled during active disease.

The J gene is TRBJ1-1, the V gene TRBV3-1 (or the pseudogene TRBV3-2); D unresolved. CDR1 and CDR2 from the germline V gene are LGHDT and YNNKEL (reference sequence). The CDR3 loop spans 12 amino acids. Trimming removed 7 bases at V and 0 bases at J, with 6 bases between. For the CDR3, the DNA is TGTGCCAGCAAAGAGCTGAACACTGAAGCTTTCTTT. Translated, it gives CASKELNTEAFF.

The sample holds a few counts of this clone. The CDR3 coding sequence is TGTGCCAGTAATCCGGGACAGGGAATTTCAGAGACCCAGTACTTC. Translation: CASNPGQGISETQYF. The rearrangement uses TRBV19 and TRBJ2-5; 9 bases agree with TRBD1. CDR1 and CDR2 (germline): LNHDA, SQIVND (reference sequence). The V and J ends lost 7 bases and 4 bases, in that order; junction bases with no gene match: 10. CDR3 length equals 15 residues.

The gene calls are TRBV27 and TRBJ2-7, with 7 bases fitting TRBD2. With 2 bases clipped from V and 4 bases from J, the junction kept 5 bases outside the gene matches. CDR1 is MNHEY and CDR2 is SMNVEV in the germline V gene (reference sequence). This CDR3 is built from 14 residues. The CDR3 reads CASSLRGGEYEQYF. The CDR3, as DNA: TGTGCCAGCAGTTTAAGGGGAGGGGAGTACGAGCAGTACTTC.

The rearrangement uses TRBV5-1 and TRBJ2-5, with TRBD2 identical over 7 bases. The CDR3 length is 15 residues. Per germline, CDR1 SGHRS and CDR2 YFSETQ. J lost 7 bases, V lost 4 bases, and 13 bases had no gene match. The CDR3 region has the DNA TGCGCCAGCAGCCAAACGACTTCGGGAGGTATGACCCAGTACTTC. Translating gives CASSQTTSGGMTQYF.